The clone carrying this T cell receptor (beta chain) has just a few counts. Its antigen is currently unknown. In making TCR beta libraries, quantitative 5'-RACE with molecular barcodes was used. TCRdb passed the 5' RACE reads through MiXCR, listing each CDR3 protein once. The data show approximately 200,000 distinct CDR3 sequences, around 13% seen once. This sample was taken from a study of CD8 T cells in ankylosing spondylitis. Study conclusions and caveats: Reportedly, significant enrichment of disease-linked clones occurred in matched ankylosing spondylitis synovial fluid. One TCR beta motif, made up of about 8 highly homologous variants, appeared characteristic of ankylosing spondylitis blood.

Trimming removed 6 bases from V and 3 bases from J; junction bases left unmatched: 4. CDR3 length: 14 amino acids. CDR1 is MNHEY and CDR2 is SMNVEV in the germline V gene (reference sequence). This TCR derives from a male donor with ankylosing spondylitis or in good health (not recorded which). This chain links TRBV27 with TRBJ2-5; 10 bases match TRBD1. The sequenced material came from blood, either unsorted or a sorted T cell fraction (not recorded which). CDR3 sequence: CASSRGQGEETQYF. The CDR3 coding sequence is TGTGCCAGCAGCCGAGGACAGGGGGAAGAGACCCAGTACTTC.